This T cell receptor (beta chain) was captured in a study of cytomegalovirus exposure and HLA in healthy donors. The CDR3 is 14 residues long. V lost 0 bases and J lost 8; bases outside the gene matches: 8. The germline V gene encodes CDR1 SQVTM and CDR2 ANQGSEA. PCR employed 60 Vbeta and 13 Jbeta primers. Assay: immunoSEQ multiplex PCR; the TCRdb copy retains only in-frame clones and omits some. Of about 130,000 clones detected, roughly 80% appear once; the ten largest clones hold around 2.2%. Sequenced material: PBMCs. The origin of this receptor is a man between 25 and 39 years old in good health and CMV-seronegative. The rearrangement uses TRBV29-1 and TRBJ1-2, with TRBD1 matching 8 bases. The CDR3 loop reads CSVEDLGQGGGYTF. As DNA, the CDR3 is TGCAGCGTTGAAGATTTAGGACAGGGAGGGGGCTACACCTTC.